This T cell receptor beta chain stems from a study of CD8 T cells in Susac syndrome. Study-level points and caveats: The study admitted that it had a relatively small number of individuals in its TCR sequencing and HLA analysis.

About this clonotype: The antigen is unknown.

The sequenced target, TCR beta, came from blood CD8+ and CD4+ T cells. Through negative isolation, CD4+ and CD8+ T cells were obtained, while TEMRA cells were enriched using FACS. An input of roughly 0.5 to 1 ug of RNA was subjected to reverse transcription using random hexamers. TCRdb redid the calling of the immunoSEQ multiplex PCR reads with MiXCR, one entry per CDR3 protein. This table holds some 300,000 distinct CDR3 sequences, 85% found once. The CDR3 has 18 residues. Germline-derived CDR1 and CDR2 are SNHLY and FYNNEI. V shed 4 bases and J shed 8 bases, with 27 bases lying between them. Sequenced material: CD8+ T cells from PBMCs. This receptor was identified in a human donor with multiple sclerosis. V and J are TRBV2 and TRBJ2-1, with TRBD1 as a possible D gene (6 bases). CDR3 DNA: TGTGCCAGCAGTGTTAGTGGAACAGGGACCCTCTCCGCCGATGAGCAGTTCTTC. It is translated as CASSVSGTGTLSADEQFF.